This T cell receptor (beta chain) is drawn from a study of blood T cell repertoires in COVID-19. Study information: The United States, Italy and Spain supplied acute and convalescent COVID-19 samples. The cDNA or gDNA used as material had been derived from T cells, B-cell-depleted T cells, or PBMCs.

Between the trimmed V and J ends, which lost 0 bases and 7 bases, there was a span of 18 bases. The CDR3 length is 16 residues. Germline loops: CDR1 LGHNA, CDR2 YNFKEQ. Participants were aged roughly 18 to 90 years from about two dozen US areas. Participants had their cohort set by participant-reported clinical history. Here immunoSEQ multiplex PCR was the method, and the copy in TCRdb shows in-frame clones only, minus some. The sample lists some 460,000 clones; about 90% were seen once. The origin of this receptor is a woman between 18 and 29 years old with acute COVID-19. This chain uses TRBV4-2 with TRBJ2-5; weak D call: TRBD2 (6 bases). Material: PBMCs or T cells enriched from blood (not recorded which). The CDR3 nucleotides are TGTGCCAGCAGCCAAGACCCCGGGACTCCAGATGTGACCCAGTACTTC. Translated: CASSQDPGTPDVTQYF.